A selection of T cell receptor beta chains follows, all from one sample in a study of T-cell reconstitution after alpha-beta-depleted transplantation in children. TCRdb re-called the PCR reads with MiXCR, one entry per CDR3 protein. This table has some 81,000 distinct CDR3 sequences, roughly 15% appearing once. The input for sequencing was PBMCs, mostly from graft donor cells, taken 180 days after TCRalphabeta/CD19-depleted stem cell transplant. These receptors originate from a male patient aged 2-15 years who had a stem cell transplant for acute lymphoblastic leukemia, so the T cells may come from the graft donor. CDR3s include the opening cysteine and the closing phenylalanine or tryptophan. Each record gives: V gene, J gene, clone size, D gene, CDR3 DNA, CDR3 protein. A D gene is named only where the DNA matches it firmly. Some rows have no size entry. The others give once, few or many, or a class for an expanded clone.

TRBV28	TRBJ2-3	few	TRBD1	TGTGCCAGCAGTTTCAGGGGGTTTTCAACAGATACGCAGTATTTT	CASSFRGFSTDTQYF
TRBV11-3	TRBJ2-3	NA	TRBD2	TGTGCCAGCAGCTTTGGACTAGCGGGTAGAAGCACAGATACGCAGTATTTT	CASSFGLAGRSTDTQYF
TRBV7-8	TRBJ1-6	few	TRBD1	TGTGCCAGCAGCTTAAGGGTGGGACAGGGTACTTCACCCCTCCACTTT	CASSLRVGQGTSPLHF
TRBV27	TRBJ1-5	NA	NA	TGTGCCAGCAGTCCCCGACGGAGGAATCAGCCCCAGCATTTT	CASSPRRRNQPQHF
TRBV20-1	TRBJ2-7	NA	NA	TGCAGTGCTAGGTTCTTGACATTCCATCCCTACGAGCAGTACTTC	CSARFLTFHPYEQYF
TRBV28	TRBJ2-5	few	NA	TGTGCCAGCAGTTCCCCCCTAGGGGGAGGGTACCAAGAGACCCAGTACTTC	CASSSPLGGGYQETQYF
TRBV6-5	TRBJ2-7	few	NA	TGTGCCAGCAGTTTTCAGGGCCACGAGCAGTACTTC	CASSFQGHEQYF
TRBV20-1	TRBJ2-7	NA	TRBD2	TGCAGTGCCAGACTAGCGGGGGTACGACCTATCTACGAGCAGTACTTC	CSARLAGVRPIYEQYF
TRBV7-2	TRBJ2-2	NA	NA	TGTGCCAGCAGCCAGGGGAGGGCGTACACCGGGGAGCTGTTTTTT	CASSQGRAYTGELFF
TRBV11-3	TRBJ2-5	NA	NA	TGTGCCAGCAGTAGAACAGGAAAGGAGACCCAGTACTTC	CASSRTGKETQYF
TRBV12-3/TRBV12-4	TRBJ2-2	few	TRBD2	TGTGCCAGCAGCCGGACTAGCGGGGTGAACACCGGGGAGCTGTTTTTT	CASSRTSGVNTGELFF
TRBV5-1	TRBJ1-2	many	NA	TGCGCCAGCAGCTTAGACCCCTGGGCTAACTATGGCTACACCTTC	CASSLDPWANYGYTF
TRBV27	TRBJ2-7	few	TRBD2	TGTGCCAGCAGTTTGGGGGCGGGGGGCGAGCAGTACTTC	CASSLGAGGEQYF
TRBV7-9	TRBJ1-2	few	NA	TGTGCCAGCAGCTCGCCGTCGAGGAGCTATGGCTACACCTTC	CASSSPSRSYGYTF
TRBV7-2	TRBJ2-1	NA	NA	TGTGCCAGCAGTGGAGCCGGCCTTTTTAATGAGCAGTTCTTC	CASSGAGLFNEQFF
TRBV7-6	TRBJ2-5	few	NA	TGTGCCAGCAGCTTAGGATACAGGGTACAAGAGACCCAGTACTTC	CASSLGYRVQETQYF